This TCR beta chain was captured by sequencing in a study of blood T cell repertoires in COVID-19 (dated by TCRdb to 2019 to 2021). For the wider study: The collaborator samples originated in the United States, Italy and Spain and spanned the acute and convalescent phases of COVID-19. The prospective study material was composed of cDNA or gDNA derived from T cells, B-cell-depleted T cells, or PBMCs. Deeply sampled blood TCRbeta repertoires from subjects exposed to, actively infected with, or recovered from COVID-19 were included in the dataset. The repertoires were released in a freely available public database intended as a resource for research on the immune response to SARS-CoV-2. Samples came from the ongoing ImmuneRACE study (first 160 participants) plus 1,254 subjects from 6 global collaborators. A de-identified subject ID, COVID-19 status, age in years and sex were almost always included in the sample metadata. Where available, HLA class I and class II types were obtained from metadata supplied by the sample provider rather than from assay-based typing. The full study reports these points: Clinical and demographic metadata were provided uncurated, with the amount varying by source and participant.

With regard to this clone: The target of this receptor is not known. Per-base quality was not reported, and no clone a single base away is much larger than it.

Collaborating institutions collected whole blood in K2EDTA tubes following their own protocols. Collaborator samples were shipped for TCRbeta analysis as frozen whole blood, isolated PBMCs, or DNA extracted from either sample type. The immunoSEQ Assay, a bias-controlled multiplex PCR, was used to amplify TCRbeta CDR3 regions from genomic DNA. From the authors' description of their analysis: The number of nucleated cells in each sample was estimated by amplification of reference gene primers within the assay. To quantify the absolute abundance of each unique TCRbeta CDR3 rearrangement, sequence reads were collapsed and filtered. For each sample, productive Simpson clonality was calculated as the square root of Simpson's diversity index across productive rearrangements. TCRdb took over this immuneACCESS table, retaining in-frame rearrangements with V and J assigned. Such tables are incomplete; in checked studies, under half of the missing clones stem from an unresolved V gene, and the remainder is unexplained. That table is the source of V, J and clone size, and D and trimming were worked out from the DNA. For this sample there are approximately 60,000 clones; around 83% appear just once. Approximately 6% of the sample is in the top ten clones.

The sequencing sample was made of peripheral blood. The sequence came from a human donor in a cohort sampled during active COVID-19.

The DNA sequence is given as TGTGCCATCCGGGACAGGGAGGATTCACCCCTCCACTTT. This is translated as CAIRDREDSPLHF. The V and J genes are TRBV10-3 and TRBJ1-6; 9 bases in the middle match TRBD1. The germline V gene sets CDR1 to ENHRY and CDR2 to SYGVKD. Trimming takes 8 bases off V and 8 bases off J; junction bases not matched to a gene: 4. There are 13 amino acids in the CDR3, from cysteine to phenylalanine inclusive. This entry keeps only the CDR3 DNA: 39 bases, framed from base 1.